Ten or more counts support the clone carrying this TCR beta chain. The antigen is not known. These data are taken from a study of human T cells and chemical hapten exposure. Looking at the study overall: A patient group, mainly female, showed alopecia areata, totalis or universalis.

Study findings and constraints: Donors' alopecia may make their immune response differ from healthy people's.

From the RACE reads, TCRdb called clonotypes with MiXCR, one entry per CDR3 protein. The data show under 65,000 distinct CDR3 sequences, with over 8% seen just once and 13% to 15% held by the top ten. Time point noted: pre-sensitization, week 0. The treatment denotes: therapeutic diphenylcyclopropenone sensitization with weekly scalp DPC. Phlebotomy was performed prior to application of every patch test. Germline lookup yields CDR1 DFQATT and CDR2 SNEGSKA (reference sequence). The CDR3 has 13 amino acids. V lost 3 bases, J lost 8 bases, and 5 bases stayed unmatched. V is TRBV20-1 and J is TRBJ2-1, with TRBD2 matching 9 bases. Sequenced material: whole blood, taken in connection with sensitization to the hapten diphenylcyclopropenone (DPC). The source of this sequence is a woman aged 40-49 years with alopecia areata. Some clones in this sample may be carry-over from other donors' samples. This CDR3 is CSASHSGGDEQFF. CDR3 DNA: TGCAGTGCTAGTCATAGCGGGGGTGATGAGCAGTTCTTC.